One sample yielded the 20 T cell receptor beta chains listed below, sequenced in a study of T cells expressing NK-cell markers. Reprocessing the 5' RACE reads, TCRdb reports a single entry for every CDR3 protein and omits DNA. The specimen's table records 150,000 to 180,000 distinct CDR3 sequences. What was sequenced was blood T cells: a sorted CD56 or NKG2C T cell subset, CD4+ or CD8+ T cells, or bulk PBMC T cells (not recorded which). Receptors originate from a woman between 45 and 60 years old in good health.

The J gene is TRBJ1-4, the V gene TRBV15; TCRdb's assignment of TRBD1 cannot be checked, as there is no DNA. This CDR3 is built from 15 residues. In germline, CDR1 is LNHNV, CDR2 YYDKDF (reference sequence). This CDR3 is CATSSRQGAKEKLFF.

The rearrangement uses TRBV11-3 and TRBJ2-3. Germline V CDR1 and CDR2: SGHNT, YENEEA. This CDR3 spans 15 amino acids. The CDR3: CASRTRVSSTDTQYF.

J is TRBJ2-2 and V is TRBV28; TCRdb selects TRBD1, and the lack of DNA leaves this call unchecked. This CDR3 has 16 residues. Looked up from germline, CDR1 is MDHEN and CDR2 is SYDVKM. The CDR3 spells CALHPTDRGLTGELFF. Supplemented by reference TRBV28 and TRBJ2-2, the full variable domain reads DVKVTQSSRYLVKRTGEKVFLECVQDMDHENMFWYRQDPGLGLRLIYFSYDVKMKEKGDIPEGYSVSREKKERFSLILESASTNQTSMYLCALHPTDRGLTGELFFGEGSRLTVL.

J is TRBJ1-2 and V is TRBV4-1. CDR3 length: 15 residues. Germline CDR1 is MGHRA and CDR2 is YSYEKL. The CDR3 loop reads CASSQLTRNLYGYTF.

The chain links TRBV11-2 to TRBJ2-5. CDR3 length equals 13 residues. Germline CDR1 and CDR2: SGHAT and FQNNGV. The chain's CDR3 is CASRRLAKETQYF.

The chain links TRBV7-7 to TRBJ2-1; TCRdb returns TRBD2, unconfirmable since there is no DNA. Germline CDR1 reads SSHAT; CDR2 reads FNYEAQ (reference sequence). The CDR3 is 15 amino acids. CDR3 amino acids: CASNTRTSGLNEQFF.

This chain uses TRBV29-1 with TRBJ2-7; no DNA is available, so the TRBD1 call from TCRdb remains unchecked. The germline V gene has CDR1 SQVTM and CDR2 ANQGSEA. The CDR3 spans 12 residues. CDR3 loop: CSVAPQGYEQYF.

The chain couples TRBV4-1 to TRBJ2-7. The CDR3 totals 16 residues. Germline-derived CDR1 and CDR2 are MGHRA and YSYEKL. CDR3 amino acids: CASSQVVSAYIYEQYF.

CDR3 sequence: CAISEPLQGQDTQYF. The chain joins TRBV10-3 to TRBJ2-3; there is no DNA to check the TCRdb D call of TRBD2. This CDR3 has 15 residues. Germline V gene lookup returns CDR1 ENHRY and CDR2 SYGVKD.

The gene calls are TRBV4-2 and TRBJ1-1; no DNA is available, so the TRBD1 call from TCRdb remains unchecked. In germline, CDR1 is LGHNA, CDR2 YNFKEQ. CDR3 length equals 13 residues. The CDR3 protein is CASSQRQDTEAFF.

The gene calls are TRBV11-2 and TRBJ1-1; the TCRdb call, TRBD1, lacks DNA for checking. The CDR3 loop spans 16 amino acids. Germline loops: CDR1 SGHAT, CDR2 FQNNGV. The CDR3: CASSLEGTGTKTEAFF.

This chain connects TRBV20-1 to TRBJ2-3; TCRdb's D call, TRBD2, is unchecked because there is no DNA. This CDR3 has 14 amino acids. Germline V CDR1 and CDR2: DFQATT, SNEGSKA (reference sequence). The CDR3 sequence: CSASPSFGFDTQYF.

The chain carries TRBV28 and TRBJ2-7. The germline V gene has CDR1 MDHEN and CDR2 SYDVKM. The CDR3 consists of 14 residues. CDR3 in amino acids: CASSLHGTSYEQYF.

The chain carries TRBV7-9 and TRBJ2-7; TCRdb's D call of TRBD2 is untestable without DNA. The CDR3 is 15 amino acids. CDR1 and CDR2 (germline): SEHNR, FQNEAQ (reference sequence). CDR3 in amino acids: CASSHRLAGAYEQYF.

The gene calls are TRBV29-1 and TRBJ2-3; the D gene TCRdb calls, TRBD2, cannot be checked with no DNA. In germline, CDR1 is SQVTM, CDR2 ANQGSEA. CDR3 length: 15 residues. The CDR3 loop reads CSVDGSLAGPDTQYF.

The chain has TRBV28 and TRBJ2-1; TCRdb outputs TRBD1, but without DNA this stays unchecked. CDR3 length: 15 residues. Germline CDR1 reads MDHEN; CDR2 reads SYDVKM. CDR3 amino acids: CASSPGQGEYNEQFF. Combining the CDR3 with reference TRBV28 and TRBJ2-1 gives the whole variable domain DVKVTQSSRYLVKRTGEKVFLECVQDMDHENMFWYRQDPGLGLRLIYFSYDVKMKEKGDIPEGYSVSREKKERFSLILESASTNQTSMYLCASSPGQGEYNEQFFGPGTRLTVL.

The chain combines TRBV5-6 with TRBJ1-1; the TCRdb call, TRBD1, lacks DNA for checking. Germline V gives CDR1 SGHDT, CDR2 YYEEEE. The CDR3 runs 12 residues. CDR3 sequence reads: CASSLGQTGAFF.

This CDR3 is CASSQGAARYF. This chain connects TRBV3-1 to TRBJ2-3; TCRdb proposes TRBD2, but this gene call is untestable without DNA. Germline loops: CDR1 LGHDT, CDR2 YNNKEL (reference sequence). The CDR3 covers 11 residues.

The chain employs TRBV5-1 and TRBJ2-7. The CDR3 consists of 13 residues. CDR1 and CDR2 (germline): SGHRS, YFSETQ. CDR3 sequence reads: CASSFSIGYEQYF. Using reference TRBV5-1 and TRBJ2-7 for the parts outside the CDR3, the full variable domain is KAGVTQTPRYLIKTRGQQVTLSCSPISGHRSVSWYQQTPGQGLQFLFEYFSETQRNKGNFPGRFSGRQFSNSRSEMNVSTLELGDSALYLCASSFSIGYEQYFGPGTRLTVT.

V and J are TRBV10-3 and TRBJ1-1; there is no DNA to check the TCRdb D call of TRBD1. Germline CDR1 is ENHRY and CDR2 is SYGVKD. The CDR3 totals 16 residues. The CDR3 loop reads CASDGGLRWGTSEAFF.